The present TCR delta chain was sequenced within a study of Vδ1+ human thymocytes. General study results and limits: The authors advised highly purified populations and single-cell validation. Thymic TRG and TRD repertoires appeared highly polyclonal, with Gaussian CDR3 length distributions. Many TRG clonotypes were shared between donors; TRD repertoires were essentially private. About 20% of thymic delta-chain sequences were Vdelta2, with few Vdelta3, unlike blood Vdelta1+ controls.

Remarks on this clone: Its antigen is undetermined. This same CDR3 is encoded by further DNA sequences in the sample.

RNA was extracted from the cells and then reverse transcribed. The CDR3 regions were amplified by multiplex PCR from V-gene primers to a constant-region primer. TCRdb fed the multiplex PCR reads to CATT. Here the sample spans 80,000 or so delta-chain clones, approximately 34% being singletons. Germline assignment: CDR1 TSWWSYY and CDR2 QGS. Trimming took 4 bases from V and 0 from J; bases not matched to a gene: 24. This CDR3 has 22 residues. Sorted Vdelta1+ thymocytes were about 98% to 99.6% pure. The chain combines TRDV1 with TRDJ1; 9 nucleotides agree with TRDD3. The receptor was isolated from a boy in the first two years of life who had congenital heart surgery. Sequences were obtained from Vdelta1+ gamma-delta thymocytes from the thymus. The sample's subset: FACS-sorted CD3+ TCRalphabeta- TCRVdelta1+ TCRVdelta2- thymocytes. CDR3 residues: CALGVLIPNDWGTRRYTDKLIF. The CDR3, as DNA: TGTGCTCTTGGGGTCCTAATTCCTAATGACTGGGGGACACGCCGTTACACCGATAAACTCATCTTT.